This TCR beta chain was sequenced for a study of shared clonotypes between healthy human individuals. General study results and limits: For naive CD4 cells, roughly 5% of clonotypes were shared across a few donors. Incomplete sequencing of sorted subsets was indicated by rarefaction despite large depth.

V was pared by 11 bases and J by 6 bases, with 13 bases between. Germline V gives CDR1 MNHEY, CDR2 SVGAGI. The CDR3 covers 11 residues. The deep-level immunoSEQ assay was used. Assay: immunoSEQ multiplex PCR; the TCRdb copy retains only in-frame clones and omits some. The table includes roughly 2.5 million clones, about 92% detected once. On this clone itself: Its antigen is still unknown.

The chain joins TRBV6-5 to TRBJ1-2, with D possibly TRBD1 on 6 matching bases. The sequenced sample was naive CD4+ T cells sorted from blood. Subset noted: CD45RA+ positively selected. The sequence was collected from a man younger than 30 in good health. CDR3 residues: CAAYRAHGYTF. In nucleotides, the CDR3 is TGTGCCGCATACAGGGCACATGGCTACACCTTC.